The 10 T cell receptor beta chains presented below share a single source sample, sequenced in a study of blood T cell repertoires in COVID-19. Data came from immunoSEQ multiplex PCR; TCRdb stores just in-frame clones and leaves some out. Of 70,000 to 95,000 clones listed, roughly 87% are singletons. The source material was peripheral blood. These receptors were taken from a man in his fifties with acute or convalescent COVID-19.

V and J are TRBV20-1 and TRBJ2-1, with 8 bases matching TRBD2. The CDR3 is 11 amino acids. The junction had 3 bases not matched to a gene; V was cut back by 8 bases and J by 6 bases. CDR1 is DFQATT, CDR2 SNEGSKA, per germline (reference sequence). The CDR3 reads CSWAGGNEQFF. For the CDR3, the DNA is TGCAGTTGGGCGGGGGGCAATGAGCAGTTCTTC.

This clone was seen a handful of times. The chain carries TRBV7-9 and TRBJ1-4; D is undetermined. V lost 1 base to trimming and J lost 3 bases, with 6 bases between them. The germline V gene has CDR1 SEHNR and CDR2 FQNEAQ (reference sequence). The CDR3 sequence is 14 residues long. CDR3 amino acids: CASSLGASNEKLFF. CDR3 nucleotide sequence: TGTGCCAGCAGCTTAGGGGCCTCTAATGAAAAACTGTTTTTT. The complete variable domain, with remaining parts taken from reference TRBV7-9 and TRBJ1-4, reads DTGVSQNPRHKITKRGQNVTFRCDPISEHNRLYWYRQTLGQGPEFLTYFQNEAQLEKSRLLSDRFSAERPKGSFSTLEIQRTEQGDSAMYLCASSLGASNEKLFFGSGTQLSVL.

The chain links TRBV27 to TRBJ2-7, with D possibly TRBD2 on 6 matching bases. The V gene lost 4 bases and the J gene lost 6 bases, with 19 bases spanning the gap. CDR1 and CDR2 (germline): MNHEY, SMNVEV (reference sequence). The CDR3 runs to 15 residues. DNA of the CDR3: TGTGCCAGCAGTTCCGCAGGAGGGCGTACTGGCGAGCAGTACTTC. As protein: CASSSAGGRTGEQYF.

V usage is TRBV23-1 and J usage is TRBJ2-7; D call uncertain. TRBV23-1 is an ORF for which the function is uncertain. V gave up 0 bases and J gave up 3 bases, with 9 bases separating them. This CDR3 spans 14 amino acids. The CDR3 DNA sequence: TGCGCCAGCAGTCAATCGTTGGGCCGCTACGAGCAGTACGTC. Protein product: CASSQSLGRYEQYV.

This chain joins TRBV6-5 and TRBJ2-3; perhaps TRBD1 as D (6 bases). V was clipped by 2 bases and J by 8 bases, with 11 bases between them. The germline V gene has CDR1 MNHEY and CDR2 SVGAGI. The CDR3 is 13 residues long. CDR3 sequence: CASSYPGAGTQYF. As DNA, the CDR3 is TGTGCCAGCAGTTACCCAGGGGCAGGTACGCAGTATTTT.

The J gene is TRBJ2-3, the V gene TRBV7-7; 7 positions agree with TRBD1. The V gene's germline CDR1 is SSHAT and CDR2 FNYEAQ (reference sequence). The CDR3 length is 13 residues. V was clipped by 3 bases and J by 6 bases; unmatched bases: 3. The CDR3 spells CASSFGQADTQYF. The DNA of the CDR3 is TGTGCCAGCAGCTTTGGACAGGCCGATACGCAGTATTTT. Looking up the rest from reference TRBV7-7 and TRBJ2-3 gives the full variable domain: GAGVSQSPRYKVTKRGQDVTLRCDPISSHATLYWYQQALGQGPEFLTYFNYEAQPDKSGLPSDRFSAERPEGSISTLTIQRTEQRDSAMYRCASSFGQADTQYFGPGTRLTVL.

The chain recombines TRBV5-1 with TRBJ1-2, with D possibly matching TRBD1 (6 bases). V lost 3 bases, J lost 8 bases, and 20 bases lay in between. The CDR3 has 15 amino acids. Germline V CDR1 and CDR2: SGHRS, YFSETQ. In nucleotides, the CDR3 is TGCGCCAGCAGCTGGACGGACAGTTCCTCGTCCGGCTACACCTTC. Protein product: CASSWTDSSSSGYTF. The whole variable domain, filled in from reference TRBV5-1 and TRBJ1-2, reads KAGVTQTPRYLIKTRGQQVTLSCSPISGHRSVSWYQQTPGQGLQFLFEYFSETQRNKGNFPGRFSGRQFSNSRSEMNVSTLELGDSALYLCASSWTDSSSSGYTFGSGTRLTVV.

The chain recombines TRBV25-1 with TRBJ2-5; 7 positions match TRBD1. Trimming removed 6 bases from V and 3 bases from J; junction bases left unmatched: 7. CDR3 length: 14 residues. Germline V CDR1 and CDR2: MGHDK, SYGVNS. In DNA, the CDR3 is TGTGCCAGCAGGGGACAGCCGAGGGAAGAGACCCAGTACTTC. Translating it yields CASRGQPREETQYF. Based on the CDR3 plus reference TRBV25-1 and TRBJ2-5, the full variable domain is EADIYQTPRYLVIGTGKKITLECSQTMGHDKMYWYQQDPGMELHLIHYSYGVNSTEKGDLSSESTVSRIRTEHFPLTLESARPSHTSQYLCASRGQPREETQYFGPGTRLLVL.

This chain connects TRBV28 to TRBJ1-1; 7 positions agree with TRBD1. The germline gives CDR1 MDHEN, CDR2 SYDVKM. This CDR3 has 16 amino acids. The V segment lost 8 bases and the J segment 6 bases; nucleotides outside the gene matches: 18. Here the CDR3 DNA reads TGTGCCAGCGGGAAACAGGGGCCCAACAGGGCGTCTGAAGCTTTCTTT. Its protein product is CASGKQGPNRASEAFF. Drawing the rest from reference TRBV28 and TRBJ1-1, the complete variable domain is DVKVTQSSRYLVKRTGEKVFLECVQDMDHENMFWYRQDPGLGLRLIYFSYDVKMKEKGDIPEGYSVSREKKERFSLILESASTNQTSMYLCASGKQGPNRASEAFFGQGTRLTVV.

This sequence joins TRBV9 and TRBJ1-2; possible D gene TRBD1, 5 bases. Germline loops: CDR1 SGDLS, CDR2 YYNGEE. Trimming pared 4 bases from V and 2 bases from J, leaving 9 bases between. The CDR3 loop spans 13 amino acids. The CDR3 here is CASSSTVNYGYTF. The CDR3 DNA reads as TGTGCCAGCAGCTCGACAGTGAACTATGGCTACACCTTC.